This is a list of T cell receptor beta chains from one sample in a study of vaccination effects on CD4 cells after COVID-19. No antigens are known for them. Only in-frame clones appear in the TCRdb table, and some are missing; sequencing was by immunoSEQ multiplex PCR. The sample carries roughly 33,000 clones, around 79% recorded once. Source: CD4+ T cells from PBMCs cultured without peptide, taken after COVID-19 vaccination. Source of these receptors: a human donor who had a prior SARS-CoV-2 infection. Both conserved end residues are part of each CDR3. The order of the fields is D gene, J gene, V gene, clone size, CDR3 protein, CDR3 DNA. D genes are given only for firm matches. Not every row has a clone size; where given, it reads once, few, many or a size class.

D gene: TRBD2
J gene: TRBJ2-1
V gene: TRBV18
clone size: NA
CDR3 protein: CASSPPNLAGVNEQFF
CDR3 DNA: TGTGCCAGCTCACCACCGAACCTAGCGGGGGTGAATGAGCAGTTCTTC

D gene: NA
J gene: TRBJ1-3
V gene: TRBV18
clone size: NA
CDR3 protein: CASSPYLTPDNSGNTIYF
CDR3 DNA: TGTGCCAGCTCACCTTACCTTACCCCCGATAACTCTGGAAACACCATATATTTT

D gene: NA
J gene: TRBJ2-3
V gene: TRBV6-5
clone size: once
CDR3 protein: CASSYKRAPDTQYF
CDR3 DNA: TGTGCCAGCAGTTACAAGCGGGCGCCAGATACGCAGTATTTT

D gene: NA
J gene: TRBJ1-2
V gene: TRBV30
clone size: NA
CDR3 protein: CAWSRTDGNYGYTF
CDR3 DNA: TGTGCCTGGAGCCGAACCGACGGAAACTATGGCTACACCTTC

D gene: TRBD1
J gene: TRBJ2-1
V gene: TRBV5-1
clone size: NA
CDR3 protein: CASSFGGTGVNEQFF
CDR3 DNA: TGCGCCAGCAGCTTTGGCGGGACAGGGGTTAATGAGCAGTTCTTC

D gene: NA
J gene: TRBJ2-2
V gene: TRBV27
clone size: NA
CDR3 protein: CASSSSWVTGELFF
CDR3 DNA: TGTGCCAGCAGCAGTTCCTGGGTGACCGGGGAGCTGTTTTTT

D gene: NA
J gene: TRBJ1-1
V gene: TRBV28
clone size: NA
CDR3 protein: CASTLTAPGAEAFF
CDR3 DNA: TGTGCCAGCACCTTGACAGCCCCAGGCGCTGAAGCTTTCTTT

D gene: NA
J gene: TRBJ2-7
V gene: TRBV27
clone size: NA
CDR3 protein: CASSWRDSDYEQYF
CDR3 DNA: TGTGCCAGCAGTTGGAGGGACAGCGACTACGAGCAGTACTTC

D gene: NA
J gene: TRBJ2-7
V gene: TRBV11-2
clone size: NA
CDR3 protein: CASSLVRDSYEQYF
CDR3 DNA: TGTGCCAGCAGCTTAGTTCGGGACTCCTACGAGCAGTACTTC

D gene: NA
J gene: TRBJ1-6
V gene: TRBV19
clone size: once
CDR3 protein: CASSGYRNSPLHF
CDR3 DNA: TGTGCCAGTAGTGGTTACAGGAATTCACCCCTCCACTTT

D gene: NA
J gene: TRBJ2-2
V gene: TRBV27
clone size: few
CDR3 protein: CASSLGVHTGELFF
CDR3 DNA: TGTGCCAGCAGTTTAGGCGTTCACACCGGGGAGCTGTTTTTT

D gene: TRBD1
J gene: TRBJ1-6
V gene: TRBV18
clone size: NA
CDR3 protein: CASSPRDRLMRDSPLHF
CDR3 DNA: TGTGCCAGCTCACCTCGGGACAGACTAATGAGAGATTCACCCCTCCACTTT

D gene: NA
J gene: TRBJ1-5
V gene: TRBV19
clone size: once
CDR3 protein: CASSSRVIQPQHF
CDR3 DNA: TGTGCCAGCTCGTCGAGGGTAATTCAGCCCCAGCATTTT

D gene: TRBD2
J gene: TRBJ2-7
V gene: TRBV5-6
clone size: NA
CDR3 protein: CASSFGLTSGHYEQYF
CDR3 DNA: TGTGCCAGCAGCTTTGGACTGACTAGCGGGCACTACGAGCAGTACTTC

D gene: NA
J gene: TRBJ1-3
V gene: TRBV10-3
clone size: few
CDR3 protein: CAIRDSSGNTIYF
CDR3 DNA: TGTGCCATCAGGGATAGCTCTGGAAACACCATATATTTT

D gene: NA
J gene: TRBJ1-5
V gene: TRBV20-1
clone size: NA
CDR3 protein: CSASAWGGDNQPQHF
CDR3 DNA: TGCAGTGCTAGTGCGTGGGGAGGCGACAATCAGCCCCAGCATTTT

D gene: TRBD1
J gene: TRBJ1-4
V gene: TRBV12-3/TRBV12-4
clone size: NA
CDR3 protein: CASRGQVNEKLFF
CDR3 DNA: TGTGCCAGCAGAGGACAGGTTAATGAAAAACTGTTTTTT

D gene: NA
J gene: TRBJ2-1
V gene: TRBV7-9
clone size: NA
CDR3 protein: CASSLVGGLEQFF
CDR3 DNA: TGTGCCAGCAGCTTAGTTGGCGGGCTAGAGCAGTTCTTC

D gene: NA
J gene: TRBJ1-1
V gene: TRBV11-2
clone size: NA
CDR3 protein: CASSLGWGGTEAFF
CDR3 DNA: TGTGCCAGCAGCTTGGGGTGGGGTGGCACTGAAGCTTTCTTT

D gene: NA
J gene: TRBJ2-1
V gene: TRBV27
clone size: few
CDR3 protein: CASSYFRSGAYNEQFF
CDR3 DNA: TGTGCCAGCAGTTACTTTCGTAGCGGCGCCTACAATGAGCAGTTCTTC

D gene: TRBD1
J gene: TRBJ2-1
V gene: TRBV30
clone size: NA
CDR3 protein: CAWAPGQGIDEQFF
CDR3 DNA: TGTGCCTGGGCACCGGGACAGGGTATCGATGAGCAGTTCTTC

D gene: TRBD2
J gene: TRBJ2-7
V gene: TRBV10-3
clone size: few
CDR3 protein: CAISQATSGVSYEQYF
CDR3 DNA: TGTGCCATCAGCCAAGCGACTAGCGGGGTATCCTACGAGCAGTACTTC

D gene: NA
J gene: TRBJ1-2
V gene: TRBV5-1
clone size: NA
CDR3 protein: CASSLLSNYGYTF
CDR3 DNA: TGCGCCAGCAGCTTACTTAGCAACTATGGCTACACCTTC

D gene: NA
J gene: TRBJ2-1
V gene: TRBV30
clone size: NA
CDR3 protein: CAWSAGQRSNEQFF
CDR3 DNA: TGTGCCTGGAGTGCGGGACAACGCTCAAATGAGCAGTTCTTC

D gene: NA
J gene: TRBJ1-6
V gene: TRBV5-1
clone size: NA
CDR3 protein: CASSLLPGQENSPLHF
CDR3 DNA: TGCGCCAGCAGCTTACTCCCGGGGCAGGAAAATTCACCCCTCCACTTT

D gene: NA
J gene: TRBJ1-6
V gene: TRBV9
clone size: NA
CDR3 protein: CASSVGVGTNDSPLHF
CDR3 DNA: TGTGCCAGCAGCGTAGGAGTCGGGACGAATGATTCACCCCTCCACTTT

D gene: TRBD2
J gene: TRBJ2-3
V gene: TRBV25-1
clone size: NA
CDR3 protein: CASSQTNPGLGLADTQYF
CDR3 DNA: TGTGCCAGCAGTCAAACCAATCCGGGACTAGGACTCGCAGATACGCAGTATTTT

D gene: TRBD2
J gene: TRBJ2-1
V gene: TRBV7-2
clone size: NA
CDR3 protein: CASSKPGLQQFF
CDR3 DNA: TGTGCCAGCAGCAAACCGGGACTACAGCAGTTCTTC

D gene: NA
J gene: TRBJ2-7
V gene: TRBV6-5
clone size: NA
CDR3 protein: CASSYGYGEQYF
CDR3 DNA: TGTGCCAGCAGTTATGGGTATGGCGAGCAGTACTTC

D gene: TRBD1
J gene: TRBJ1-1
V gene: TRBV6-5
clone size: NA
CDR3 protein: CASSNRDRGHTEAFF
CDR3 DNA: TGTGCCAGCAGTAACCGGGACAGGGGGCACACTGAAGCTTTCTTT

D gene: NA
J gene: TRBJ2-5
V gene: TRBV11-3
clone size: NA
CDR3 protein: CASSLVDYQETQYF
CDR3 DNA: TGTGCCAGCAGCTTAGTCGACTACCAAGAGACCCAGTACTTC

D gene: NA
J gene: TRBJ2-3
V gene: TRBV14
clone size: NA
CDR3 protein: CASSQDYRTDTQYF
CDR3 DNA: TGTGCCAGCAGCCAAGATTACCGCACAGATACGCAGTATTTT

D gene: TRBD1
J gene: TRBJ1-2
V gene: TRBV7-2
clone size: NA
CDR3 protein: CASSLPGGANYGYTF
CDR3 DNA: TGTGCCAGCAGCTTACCAGGGGGCGCTAACTATGGCTACACCTTC

D gene: NA
J gene: TRBJ2-2
V gene: TRBV19
clone size: NA
CDR3 protein: CASSRRDHRAGELFF
CDR3 DNA: TGTGCCAGTAGTAGACGGGACCACCGGGCCGGGGAGCTGTTTTTT

D gene: NA
J gene: TRBJ2-5
V gene: TRBV9
clone size: NA
CDR3 protein: CASSLRGAQETQYF
CDR3 DNA: TGTGCCAGCAGCCTCAGGGGAGCCCAGGAGACCCAGTACTTC

D gene: NA
J gene: TRBJ2-2
V gene: TRBV9
clone size: few
CDR3 protein: CASSPFWDTGELFF
CDR3 DNA: TGTGCCAGCAGCCCATTCTGGGACACCGGGGAGCTGTTTTTT

D gene: NA
J gene: TRBJ2-6
V gene: TRBV7-3
clone size: NA
CDR3 protein: CASSLVASGANVLTF
CDR3 DNA: TGTGCCAGCAGCTTGGTCGCCTCTGGGGCCAACGTCCTGACTTTC

D gene: NA
J gene: TRBJ2-7
V gene: TRBV25-1
clone size: NA
CDR3 protein: CASSEWGLYEQYF
CDR3 DNA: TGTGCCAGCAGTGAGTGGGGGTTATACGAGCAGTACTTC

D gene: NA
J gene: TRBJ2-3
V gene: TRBV9
clone size: NA
CDR3 protein: CASRRWGGATDTQYF
CDR3 DNA: TGTGCCAGCAGGCGATGGGGGGGGGCCACAGATACGCAGTATTTT

D gene: NA
J gene: TRBJ1-2
V gene: TRBV5-1
clone size: NA
CDR3 protein: CASSLELSWAYGYTF
CDR3 DNA: TGCGCCAGCAGCTTGGAGCTCTCCTGGGCCTATGGCTACACCTTC

D gene: NA
J gene: TRBJ1-3
V gene: TRBV15
clone size: NA
CDR3 protein: CATSRGRTNSGNTIYF
CDR3 DNA: TGTGCCACCAGCAGAGGGAGGACCAACTCTGGAAACACCATATATTTT

D gene: NA
J gene: TRBJ2-5
V gene: TRBV20-1
clone size: once
CDR3 protein: CRVGVSETQYF
CDR3 DNA: TGCAGGGTAGGAGTGTCTGAGACCCAGTACTTC

D gene: NA
J gene: TRBJ2-3
V gene: TRBV5-4
clone size: NA
CDR3 protein: CASRERGDTDTQYF
CDR3 DNA: TGTGCCAGCAGGGAACGGGGCGACACAGATACGCAGTATTTT

D gene: NA
J gene: TRBJ2-3
V gene: TRBV9
clone size: NA
CDR3 protein: CASSVVGTDTQYF
CDR3 DNA: TGTGCCAGCAGCGTCGTGGGCACAGATACGCAGTATTTT